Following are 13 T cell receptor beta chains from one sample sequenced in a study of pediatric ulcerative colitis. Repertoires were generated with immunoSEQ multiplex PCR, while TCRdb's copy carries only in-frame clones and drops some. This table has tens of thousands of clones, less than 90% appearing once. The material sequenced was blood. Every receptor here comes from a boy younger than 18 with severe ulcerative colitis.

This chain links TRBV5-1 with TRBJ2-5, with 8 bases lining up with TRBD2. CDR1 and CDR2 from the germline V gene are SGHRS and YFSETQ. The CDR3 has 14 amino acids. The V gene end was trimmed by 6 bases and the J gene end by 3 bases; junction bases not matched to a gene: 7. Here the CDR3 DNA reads TGCGCCAGCAAGGCGGGGGGAAATAAAGAGACCCAGTACTTC. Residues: CASKAGGNKETQYF.

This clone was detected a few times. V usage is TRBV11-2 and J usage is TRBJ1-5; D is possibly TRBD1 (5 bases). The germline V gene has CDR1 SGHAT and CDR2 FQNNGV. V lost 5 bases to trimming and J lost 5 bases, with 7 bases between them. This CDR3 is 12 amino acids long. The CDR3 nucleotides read TGTGCCAGCAGCACAGGTGATCAGCCCCAGCATTTT. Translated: CASSTGDQPQHF.

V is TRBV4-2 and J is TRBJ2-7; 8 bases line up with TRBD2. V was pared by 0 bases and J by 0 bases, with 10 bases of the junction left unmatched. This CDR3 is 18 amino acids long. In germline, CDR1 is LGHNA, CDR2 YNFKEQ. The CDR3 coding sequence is TGTGCCAGCAGCCAAGAGGGGGCGAGCGGGAGCTTCTCCTACGAGCAGTACTTC. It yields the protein CASSQEGASGSFSYEQYF.

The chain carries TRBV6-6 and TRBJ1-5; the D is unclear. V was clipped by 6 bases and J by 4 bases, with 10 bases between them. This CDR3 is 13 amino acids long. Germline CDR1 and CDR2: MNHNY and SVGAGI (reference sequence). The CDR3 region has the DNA TGTGCCAGCAGGGTAGACGGGAATCAGCCCCAGCATTTT. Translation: CASRVDGNQPQHF.

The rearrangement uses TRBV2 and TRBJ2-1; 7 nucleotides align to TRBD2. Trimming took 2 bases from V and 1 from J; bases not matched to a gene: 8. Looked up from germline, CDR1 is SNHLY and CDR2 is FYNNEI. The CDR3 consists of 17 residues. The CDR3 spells CASSEPLGGSSYNEQFF. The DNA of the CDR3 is TGTGCCAGCAGTGAACCTCTGGGCGGGAGTTCCTACAATGAGCAGTTCTTC.

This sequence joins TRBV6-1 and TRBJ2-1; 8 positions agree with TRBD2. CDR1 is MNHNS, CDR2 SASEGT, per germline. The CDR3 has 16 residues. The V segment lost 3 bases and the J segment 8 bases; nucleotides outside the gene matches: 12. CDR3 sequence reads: CASSDLVGTSADEQFF. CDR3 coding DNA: TGTGCCAGCAGTGATTTGGTAGGGACTAGTGCGGATGAGCAGTTCTTC.

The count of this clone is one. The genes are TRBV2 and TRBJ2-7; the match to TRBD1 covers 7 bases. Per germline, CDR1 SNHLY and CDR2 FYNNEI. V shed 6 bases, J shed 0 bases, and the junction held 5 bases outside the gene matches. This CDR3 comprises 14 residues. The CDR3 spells CASRGQRSSYEQYF. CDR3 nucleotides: TGTGCCAGCAGGGGACAGAGGAGCTCCTACGAGCAGTACTTC.

CDR3 loop: CASRFRSTGELFF. DNA of the CDR3: TGCGCCAGCAGATTCAGGAGCACCGGGGAGCTGTTTTTT. The rearrangement links TRBV5-1 to TRBJ2-2; D not resolved. The germline V gene encodes CDR1 SGHRS and CDR2 YFSETQ. The CDR3 spans 13 residues. The V end was cut by 5 bases, the J end by 4 bases, with 9 bases between.

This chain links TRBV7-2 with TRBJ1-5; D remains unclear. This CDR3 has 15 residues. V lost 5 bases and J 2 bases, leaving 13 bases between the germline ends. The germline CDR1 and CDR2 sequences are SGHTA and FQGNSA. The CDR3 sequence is CASSTHLGGNQPQHF. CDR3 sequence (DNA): TGTGCCAGCAGCACACACCTCGGTGGCAATCAGCCCCAGCATTTT. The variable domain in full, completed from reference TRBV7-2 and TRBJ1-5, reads GAGVSQSPSNKVTEKGKDVELRCDPISGHTALYWYRQSLGQGLEFLIYFQGNSAPDKSGLPSDRFSAERTGGSVSTLTIQRTQQEDSAVYLCASSTHLGGNQPQHFGDGTRLSIL.

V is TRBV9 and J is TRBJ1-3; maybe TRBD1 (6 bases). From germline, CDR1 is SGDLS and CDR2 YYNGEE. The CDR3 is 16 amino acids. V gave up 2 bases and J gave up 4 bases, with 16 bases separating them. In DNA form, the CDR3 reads TGTGCCAGCAGCGTGGACGCAGGGGTTCTCGGAAACACCATATATTTT. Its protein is CASSVDAGVLGNTIYF.

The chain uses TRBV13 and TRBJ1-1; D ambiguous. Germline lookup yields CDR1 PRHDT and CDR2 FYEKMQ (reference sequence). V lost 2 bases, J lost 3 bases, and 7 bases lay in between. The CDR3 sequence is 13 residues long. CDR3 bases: TGTGCCAGCAGCTTACGTATCGACACTGAAGCTTTCTTT. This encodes CASSLRIDTEAFF.

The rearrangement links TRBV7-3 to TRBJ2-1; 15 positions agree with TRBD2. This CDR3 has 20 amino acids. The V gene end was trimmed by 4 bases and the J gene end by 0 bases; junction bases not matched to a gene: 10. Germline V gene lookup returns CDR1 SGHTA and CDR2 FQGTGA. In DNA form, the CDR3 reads TGTGCCAGCAGCTCCTCAGGGACTAGCGGGAGGTCGAGCTCCTACAATGAGCAGTTCTTC. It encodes CASSSSGTSGRSSSYNEQFF.

CDR3 in amino acids: CSVVGTGRSNTEAFF. CDR3 DNA sequence: TGCAGCGTTGTCGGGACAGGGAGGAGTAACACTGAAGCTTTCTTT. The chain carries TRBV29-1 and TRBJ1-1, with TRBD1 matching over 9 bases. The junction had 8 bases not matched to a gene; V was cut back by 4 bases and J by 2 bases. Germline lookup yields CDR1 SQVTM and CDR2 ANQGSEA. This CDR3 contains 15 residues.